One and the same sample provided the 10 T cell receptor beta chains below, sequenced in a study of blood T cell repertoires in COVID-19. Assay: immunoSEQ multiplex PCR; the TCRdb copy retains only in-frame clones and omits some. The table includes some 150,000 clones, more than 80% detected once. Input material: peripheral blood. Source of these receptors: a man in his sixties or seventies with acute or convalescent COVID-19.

The CDR3, as DNA: TGCAGCGTCGTACGAGACTATGGCTACACCTTC. It yields the protein CSVVRDYGYTF. This chain joins TRBV29-1 and TRBJ1-2; no reliable D call. V gave up 6 bases and J gave up 3 bases, with 8 bases separating them. The germline gives CDR1 SQVTM, CDR2 ANQGSEA. The CDR3 covers 11 residues.

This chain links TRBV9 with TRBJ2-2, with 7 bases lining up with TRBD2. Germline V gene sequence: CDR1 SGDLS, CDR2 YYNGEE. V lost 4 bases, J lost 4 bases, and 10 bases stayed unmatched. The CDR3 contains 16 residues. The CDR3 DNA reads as TGTGCCAGCAGCCCCCCGGGGGGAGTGGGCACCGGGGAGCTGTTTTTT. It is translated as CASSPPGGVGTGELFF.

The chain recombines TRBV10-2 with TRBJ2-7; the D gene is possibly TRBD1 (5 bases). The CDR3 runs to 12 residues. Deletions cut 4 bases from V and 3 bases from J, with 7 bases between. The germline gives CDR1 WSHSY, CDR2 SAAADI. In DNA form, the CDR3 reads TGCGCCAGCAGTGTAGGGGACTACGAGCAGTACTTC. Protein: CASSVGDYEQYF.

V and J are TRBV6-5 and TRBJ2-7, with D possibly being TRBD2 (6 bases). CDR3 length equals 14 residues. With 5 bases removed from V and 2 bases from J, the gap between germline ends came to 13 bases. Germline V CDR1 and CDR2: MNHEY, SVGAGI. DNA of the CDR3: TGTGCCAGCAGTCTCGGGAGCACCACCTACGAGCAGTACTTC. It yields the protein CASSLGSTTYEQYF.

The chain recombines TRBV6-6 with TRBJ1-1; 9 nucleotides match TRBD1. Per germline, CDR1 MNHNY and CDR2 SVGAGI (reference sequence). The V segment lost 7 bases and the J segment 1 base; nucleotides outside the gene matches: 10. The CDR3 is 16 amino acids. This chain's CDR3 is CASTPATGGTNTEAFF. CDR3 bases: TGTGCCAGCACCCCAGCGACAGGGGGAACGAACACTGAAGCTTTCTTT.

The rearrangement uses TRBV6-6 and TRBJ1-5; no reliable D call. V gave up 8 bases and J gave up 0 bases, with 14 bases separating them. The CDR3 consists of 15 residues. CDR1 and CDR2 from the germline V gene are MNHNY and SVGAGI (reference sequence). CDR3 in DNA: TGTGCCAGCTCGGGAGAGGCATATAGCAATCAGCCCCAGCATTTT. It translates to CASSGEAYSNQPQHF.

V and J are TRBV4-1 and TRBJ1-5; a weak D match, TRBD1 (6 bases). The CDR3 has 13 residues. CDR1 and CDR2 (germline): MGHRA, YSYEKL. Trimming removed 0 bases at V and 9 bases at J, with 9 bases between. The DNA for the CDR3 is TGCGCCAGCAGCCAAGATCAGGGGCGGCCCCAGCATTTT. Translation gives CASSQDQGRPQHF.

CDR3 in amino acids: CASKAGDNTGELFF. The CDR3 DNA reads TGTGCCAGCAAAGCGGGAGATAACACCGGGGAGCTGTTTTTT. The chain employs TRBV2 and TRBJ2-2, with 8 nucleotides matching TRBD2. The CDR3 is made up of 14 amino acids. Germline assignment: CDR1 SNHLY and CDR2 FYNNEI. The junction had 3 bases not matched to a gene; V was cut back by 7 bases and J by 2 bases.

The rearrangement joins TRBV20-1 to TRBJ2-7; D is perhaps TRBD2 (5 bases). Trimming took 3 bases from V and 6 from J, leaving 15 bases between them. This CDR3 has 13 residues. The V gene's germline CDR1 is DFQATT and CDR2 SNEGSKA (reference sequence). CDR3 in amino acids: CSASKADPGEQYF. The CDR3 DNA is TGCAGTGCTAGTAAAGCGGACCCGGGCGAGCAGTACTTC.

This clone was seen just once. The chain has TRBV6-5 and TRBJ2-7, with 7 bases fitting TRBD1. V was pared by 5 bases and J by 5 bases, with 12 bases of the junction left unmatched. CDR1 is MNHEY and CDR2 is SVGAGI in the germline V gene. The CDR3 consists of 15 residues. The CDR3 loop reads CASSIRDSRIDEQYF. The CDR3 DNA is TGTGCCAGCAGTATCCGGGACAGTCGTATTGACGAGCAGTACTTC.